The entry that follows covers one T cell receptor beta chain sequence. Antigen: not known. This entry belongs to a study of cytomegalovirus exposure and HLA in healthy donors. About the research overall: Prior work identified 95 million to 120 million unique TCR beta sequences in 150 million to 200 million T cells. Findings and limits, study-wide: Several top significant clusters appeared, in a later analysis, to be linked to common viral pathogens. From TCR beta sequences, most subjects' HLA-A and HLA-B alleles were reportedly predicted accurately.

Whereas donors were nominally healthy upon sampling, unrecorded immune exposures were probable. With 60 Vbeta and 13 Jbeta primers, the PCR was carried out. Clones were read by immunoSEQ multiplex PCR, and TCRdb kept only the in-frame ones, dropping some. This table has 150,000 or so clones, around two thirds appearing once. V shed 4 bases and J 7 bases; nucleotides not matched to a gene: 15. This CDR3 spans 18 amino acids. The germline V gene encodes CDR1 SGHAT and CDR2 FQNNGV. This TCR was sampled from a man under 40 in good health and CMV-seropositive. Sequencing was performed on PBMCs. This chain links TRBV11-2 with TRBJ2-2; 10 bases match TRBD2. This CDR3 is CASSYDGLAGEYGGELFF. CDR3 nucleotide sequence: TGTGCCAGCAGCTACGACGGGCTAGCGGGAGAATATGGCGGGGAGCTGTTTTTT.